These 23 T cell receptor beta chains share one sample of origin, sequenced in a study of cytomegalovirus exposure and HLA in healthy donors. Primers: 60 Vbeta forward and 13 Jbeta reverse. Here immunoSEQ multiplex PCR was the method, and the copy in TCRdb shows in-frame clones only, minus some. There are about 130,000 clones in the sample; approximately 87% occur only once, and 15% to 20% lies in the top ten. Sequencing was done on a sample of PBMCs. These receptors were obtained from a man younger than 35 in good health and CMV-seropositive.

The V and J genes are TRBV2 and TRBJ2-6; 9 bases are a match to TRBD1. The trim removed 6 bases at V and 3 bases at J, leaving 6 bases unmatched. CDR3 length equals 16 residues. The germline V gene has CDR1 SNHLY and CDR2 FYNNEI. Written as DNA, the CDR3 is TGTGCCAGCAGCGCGACAGGGGGATTTGGGGCCAACGTCCTGACTTTC. Encoded protein: CASSATGGFGANVLTF. The full variable domain, its missing parts supplied by reference TRBV2 and TRBJ2-6, is EPEVTQTPSHQVTQMGQEVILRCVPISNHLYFYWYRQILGQKVEFLVSFYNNEISEKSEIFDDQFSVERPDGSNFTLKIRSTKLEDSAMYFCASSATGGFGANVLTFGAGSRLTVL.

This chain joins TRBV28 and TRBJ2-1; 11 bases agree with TRBD1. Looked up from germline, CDR1 is MDHEN and CDR2 is SYDVKM. The CDR3 extends over 14 amino acids. J was trimmed by 7 bases and V by 4 bases; bases with no gene match: 3. The CDR3 loop is CASSSDRGQNEQFF. Here the CDR3 DNA reads TGTGCCAGCAGTTCGGACAGGGGGCAGAATGAGCAGTTCTTC.

The V call is TRBV7-7, the J call TRBJ2-3; 8 nucleotides line up with TRBD2. With V trimmed by 5 bases and J by 5 bases, 12 bases remained unmatched. Germline CDR1 is SSHAT and CDR2 is FNYEAQ (reference sequence). There are 16 residues in the CDR3. CDR3 nucleotides: TGTGCCAGCAGCCCGGGGGGGATAGCGGGGAAAGATACGCAGTATTTT. Translating it yields CASSPGGIAGKDTQYF.

The chain is built from TRBV7-8 and TRBJ1-5; D is undetermined. Trimming took 5 bases from V and 7 from J, leaving 12 bases between them. The CDR3 length is 13 residues. Per the germline V gene, CDR1 is SGHVS and CDR2 is FQNEAQ. The CDR3 protein is CASSPSVFQPQHF. CDR3 DNA sequence: TGTGCCAGCAGCCCTTCTGTGTTCCAGCCCCAGCATTTT.

The J gene is TRBJ2-7, the V gene TRBV11-3; a possible D gene is TRBD1 (6 bases). Deletions cut 1 base from V and 3 bases from J, with 13 bases between. The CDR3 loop spans 15 amino acids. CDR1 SGHNT and CDR2 YENEEA come from the germline V gene. The CDR3 nucleotides read TGTGCCAGCAGCTTAGGGACAGTGAACCTCTACGAGCAGTACTTC. It specifies CASSLGTVNLYEQYF.

This chain joins TRBV6-4 and TRBJ2-1; 11 bases fit TRBD2. The CDR3 has 16 residues. Germline V CDR1 and CDR2: MRHNA, SNTAGT. V lost 7 bases, J lost 6 bases, and 11 bases stayed unmatched. CDR3 residues: CASTPIAGGPSNEQFF. CDR3 in DNA: TGTGCCAGCACACCTATAGCGGGGGGGCCATCCAATGAGCAGTTCTTC.

V is TRBV7-9 and J is TRBJ1-5, with TRBD1 matching 11 bases. The length of the CDR3 is 15 residues. Germline trimming cut 4 bases from V and 4 bases from J; bases unmatched to any gene: 3. CDR1 is SEHNR, CDR2 FQNEAQ, per germline (reference sequence). CDR3 residues: CASSSGTGGNQPQHF. The CDR3 nucleotides read TGTGCCAGCAGCTCGGGGACAGGGGGTAATCAGCCCCAGCATTTT. The full variable domain, rest sourced from reference TRBV7-9 and TRBJ1-5, is DTGVSQNPRHKITKRGQNVTFRCDPISEHNRLYWYRQTLGQGPEFLTYFQNEAQLEKSRLLSDRFSAERPKGSFSTLEIQRTEQGDSAMYLCASSSGTGGNQPQHFGDGTRLSIL.

This clone occurred a few times. V is TRBV19 and J is TRBJ1-2; TRBD1 might be the D (6 bases). This CDR3 spans 13 amino acids. The V end was cut by 2 bases, the J end by 6 bases, with 10 bases between. CDR1 is LNHDA, CDR2 SQIVND, per germline (reference sequence). CDR3: CASSITGSDGYTF. The CDR3 nucleotides read TGTGCCAGTAGTATAACAGGGAGCGATGGCTACACCTTC.

V gene TRBV10-3 combines with J gene TRBJ1-5; tentative D call: TRBD1 (6 bases). Germline values: CDR1 ENHRY, CDR2 SYGVKD. The length of the CDR3 is 14 residues. Between the trimmed V and J ends, which lost 2 bases and 9 bases, there was a span of 14 bases. CDR3 nucleotide sequence: TGTGCCATCAGTGAGGCCAGGGGCGAAACGCCCCAGCATTTT. Translating gives CAISEARGETPQHF.

The CDR3 DNA follows: TGTGCCAGCAGTTTACTAGGCTCAACTAATGAAAAACTGTTTTTT. Translated: CASSLLGSTNEKLFF. The V gene is TRBV28, the J gene TRBJ1-4; D gene ambiguous. Trimming stripped 2 bases from V and 0 bases from J, with 7 bases between. The germline CDR1 and CDR2 sequences are MDHEN and SYDVKM. This CDR3 has 15 amino acids.

In regard to this clone: A read error may produce the germline difference seen at one junction end. The rearrangement links TRBV2 to TRBJ1-5; 8 bases are shared with TRBD1. Germline V gene sequence: CDR1 SNHLY, CDR2 FYNNEI. The CDR3 is made up of 12 amino acids. CDR3 DNA sequence: TGTGCCAGCCAGGGGGCAGATCAGTCCCAGCATTTT. The encoded protein is CASQGADQSQHF.

The rearrangement links TRBV28 to TRBJ1-5; no clear D. Trimming took off 8 bases at V and 6 bases at J, with 11 bases between the two ends. Per the germline V gene, CDR1 is MDHEN and CDR2 is SYDVKM. There are 12 residues in the CDR3. In DNA form, the CDR3 reads TGTGCCAGCGCCTCGACTGGTCAGCCCCAGCATTTT. It specifies CASASTGQPQHF.

The chain employs TRBV9 and TRBJ2-3, with D perhaps TRBD1 (7 bases). There are 15 residues in the CDR3. Trimming left V 2 bases short and J 2 bases short, with 12 bases between. Germline CDR1 is SGDLS and CDR2 is YYNGEE. The DNA for the CDR3 is TGTGCCAGCAGCGTGGGGGGACAGACCACAGATACGCAGTATTTT. As protein: CASSVGGQTTDTQYF.

This sequence joins TRBV6-5 and TRBJ1-5, with D possibly TRBD1 on 5 matching bases. The CDR3 covers 15 residues. Germline V CDR1 and CDR2: MNHEY, SVGAGI. With 6 bases removed from V and 4 bases from J, the gap between germline ends came to 16 bases. As DNA, the CDR3 is TGTGCCAGCAGCCCGGACCTCAGGGTAAATCAGCCCCAGCATTTT. Translation gives CASSPDLRVNQPQHF.

The gene calls are TRBV7-9 and TRBJ2-7, with TRBD1 as a possible D gene (5 bases). Trimming stripped 6 bases from V and 2 bases from J, with 11 bases between. The CDR3 loop spans 13 amino acids. From germline, CDR1 is SEHNR and CDR2 FQNEAQ (reference sequence). The CDR3 loop is CASSGRVPYEQYF. DNA of the CDR3: TGTGCCAGCAGTGGCAGGGTTCCCTACGAGCAGTACTTC. Combining the CDR3 with reference TRBV7-9 and TRBJ2-7 gives the whole variable domain DTGVSQNPRHKITKRGQNVTFRCDPISEHNRLYWYRQTLGQGPEFLTYFQNEAQLEKSRLLSDRFSAERPKGSFSTLEIQRTEQGDSAMYLCASSGRVPYEQYFGPGTRLTVT.

The chain links TRBV7-6 to TRBJ1-5; TRBD1 might be the D (5 bases). There are 15 residues in the CDR3. Germline lookup yields CDR1 SGHVS and CDR2 FNYEAQ. Trimming pared 5 bases from V and 3 bases from J, leaving 14 bases between. This CDR3 reads CASSPTVSDNQPQHF. The CDR3 nucleotides read TGTGCCAGCAGCCCGACAGTATCCGACAATCAGCCCCAGCATTTT.

The chain links TRBV6-1 to TRBJ2-7; D gene ambiguous. Between the trimmed V and J ends, which lost 3 bases and 0 bases, there was a span of 12 bases. Germline CDR1 MNHNS, CDR2 SASEGT. This CDR3 is built from 15 residues. In DNA, the CDR3 is TGTGCCAGCAGTGAGTTAGTGGGCAGCTCCTACGAGCAGTACTTC. It codes for CASSELVGSSYEQYF.

In nucleotides, the CDR3 is TGTGCCAGCAGCCAAGATCTAGCGGACTACAATGAGCAGTTCTTC. Amino acids: CASSQDLADYNEQFF. The chain links TRBV4-2 to TRBJ2-1, with 7 bases that match TRBD2. V was clipped by 0 bases and J by 3 bases; unmatched bases: 2. Germline V gene data show CDR1 as LGHNA and CDR2 as YNFKEQ. The CDR3 length is 15 residues.

This chain joins TRBV12-5 and TRBJ1-1; D call uncertain. The CDR3 sequence is 15 residues long. Germline CDR1 and CDR2: LGHNT and FRNRAP. The V end was cut by 7 bases, the J end by 0 bases, with 15 bases between. The chain's CDR3 is CASAPPDTLNTEAFF. The CDR3 nucleotides read TGTGCTAGTGCCCCACCCGACACCTTGAACACTGAAGCTTTCTTT.

The chain employs TRBV4-1 and TRBJ2-7; 11 nucleotides agree with TRBD2. Trimming cost V 2 bases and J 4 bases; bases outside gene matches: 7. CDR1 and CDR2 from the germline V gene are MGHRA and YSYEKL. The CDR3 spans 16 residues. This CDR3 is CASSQSILAGGYEQYF. CDR3 DNA: TGCGCCAGCAGCCAAAGCATCCTAGCGGGGGGTTACGAGCAGTACTTC.

The V and J genes are TRBV5-1 and TRBJ2-7, with 8 positions matching TRBD1. Germline CDR1 SGHRS, CDR2 YFSETQ. The J segment lost 4 bases and the V segment lost 4 bases, leaving 1 base of the junction unmatched. The CDR3 spans 12 residues. CDR3 in DNA: TGCGCCAGCAGCGGACAGGGTTACGAGCAGTACTTC. Its protein product is CASSGQGYEQYF.

This clone was observed a single time. Relative to the germline gene, one junction end is altered; a read error may explain this. This chain connects TRBV4-1 to TRBJ2-7; TRBD2 might be the D (6 bases). Germline assignment: CDR1 MGHRA and CDR2 YSYEKL. The CDR3 length is 15 residues. The chain's CDR3 is CASSGGIDGSYKQYF. The CDR3 region has the DNA TGCGCCAGCAGCGGCGGGATTGACGGCTCCTACAAGCAGTACTTC.

This clone was recorded a few times. The V call is TRBV11-2, the J call TRBJ2-3, with TRBD1 as a possible D gene (5 bases). V lost 8 bases to trimming and J lost 5 bases, with 11 bases between them. The CDR3 runs 12 residues. Germline V gene sequence: CDR1 SGHAT, CDR2 FQNNGV. CDR3 bases: TGTGCCAGCCGCGCAGGGCTAGATACGCAGTATTTT. It codes for CASRAGLDTQYF.